Reported below is one T cell receptor (beta chain). These data originate in a study of shared clonotypes between healthy human individuals. TCRdb's table, derived via immunoSEQ multiplex PCR, lists solely in-frame clones and lacks some. The top ten hold less than 2% of the sample, which has about 2.2 million clones, 80% to 95% seen once. The V end was cut by 2 bases, the J end by 1 base, with 11 bases between. Germline V gene lookup returns CDR1 SGHVS and CDR2 FQNEAQ. The CDR3 consists of 15 residues. CD45RO negativity and positive selection for CCR7 defined naive CD8 cells, a population that excluded terminally differentiated effector memory CD45RA+ cells.

This TCR was recovered from a young man in good health. Some clones in this sample may be carry-over from other donors' samples. The sequenced material came from naive CD8+ T cells from PBMCs. The chain uses TRBV7-8 and TRBJ2-5; D is undetermined. CDR3 sequence reads: CASSLFSRAQETQYF. Here the CDR3 DNA reads TGTGCCAGCAGCTTATTTAGTCGAGCCCAAGAGACCCAGTACTTC.